The sequence of this TCR beta chain was determined in a study of CD8+ T cells in alopecia areata. Treatment in this sample: oral pan-JAK inhibitor, 5-10 mg twice daily. Extracted RNA was reverse transcribed into cDNA, the sequencing template. Sequencing used immunoSEQ multiplex PCR; TCRdb keeps in-frame clones, though not all of them. The top ten hold around 12% of the sample, which has 170,000 or so clones, around 50% seen once. The V end lost 3 bases, the J end lost 6 bases, and 23 bases lay between the germline ends. The CDR3 runs to 17 residues. Germline V CDR1 and CDR2: MNHEY, SMNVEV (reference sequence).

The clonotype originates from a human donor with alopecia areata. This rearrangement joins TRBV27 to TRBJ1-1; weak D call: TRBD1 (6 bases). The starting material was CD8+ T cells sorted from blood, obtained at week 24, from a patient treated with tofacitinib. The CDR3: CASSLSTQGLVFSEAFF. In DNA, the CDR3 is TGTGCCAGCAGTTTGTCGACACAGGGATTAGTCTTCTCTGAAGCTTTCTTT.